Listed below are T cell receptor beta chains from one sample, sequenced in a study of blood T cell repertoires in COVID-19. Generated by immunoSEQ multiplex PCR, the TCRdb table keeps only in-frame clones and is missing some. The sample records just over 650,000 clones, 75% to 90% being singletons. The material sequenced was peripheral blood. These TCRs come from a woman aged 18 to 35 with acute or convalescent COVID-19. CDR3s include the opening cysteine and the closing phenylalanine or tryptophan. Each record gives: clone size, D gene, J gene, V gene, CDR3 DNA, CDR3 protein. D genes are given only for firm matches. Only some rows state a clone size, as once, few, many or a class for expanded clones.

once TRBD1 TRBJ2-7 TRBV6-5 TGTGCCAGCAGTTACACAGGGGGGACGAACGTTTTGCAGTACTTC CASSYTGGTNVLQYF
once TRBD1 TRBJ2-1 TRBV19 TGTGCCAGTAGCCGACAGGGGTCATGGGGTGAGCAGTTCTTC CASSRQGSWGEQFF
. . TRBJ1-1 TRBV19 TGTGCCAGTAGTATAAAATTCCGCAGGGGGAACACTGAAGCTTTCTTT CASSIKFRRGNTEAFF
. . TRBJ1-1 TRBV5-5 TGTGCCAGCAGCTTGGTAGGGTCGGGGGACACTGAAGCTTTCTTT CASSLVGSGDTEAFF
few . TRBJ2-1 TRBV3-1/TRBV3-2 TGTGCCAGCAGCTACACTCTCCGGGGAGGCAATGAGCAGTTCTTC CASSYTLRGGNEQFF
. TRBD2 TRBJ2-5 TRBV7-2 TGTGCCAGCAGCTTCGGGGGGGCTGGAGGAGAGACCCAGTACTTC CASSFGGAGGETQYF
. TRBD1 TRBJ2-1 TRBV2 TGTGCCAGCAGTGAGGGACAGGGATGGGATGAGCAGTTCTTC CASSEGQGWDEQFF
. . TRBJ2-1 TRBV24-1 TGTGCCACCAGTGATTTGCGATCTAGCGACAATGAGCAGTTCTTC CATSDLRSSDNEQFF
. TRBD1 TRBJ1-1 TRBV29-1 TGCAGCGTTGAAGTTTCGGGACAGACGGGAGCTTTCTTT CSVEVSGQTGAFF
. TRBD1 TRBJ2-5 TRBV7-9 TGTGCCAGCAGCTGGGGAACAGGGGGCCGTGAGACCCAGTACTTC CASSWGTGGRETQYF
. . TRBJ1-2 TRBV5-1 TGCGCCAGCAGCCGTTCGACGGAGAATAACTATGGCTACACCTTC CASSRSTENNYGYTF
. TRBD2 TRBJ2-1 TRBV7-6 TGTGCCAGCAGCTTAACCAGCGGGGGGGCAGATGAGCAGTTCTTC CASSLTSGGADEQFF
. . TRBJ2-7 TRBV25-1 TGTGCCAGCAGTGAATTTGGAGGGACCTACGAGCAGTACTTC CASSEFGGTYEQYF
. . TRBJ2-7 TRBV18 TGTGCCAGCTCACCAAGGCCCAGGGTTGGGTCCTACGAGCAGTACTTC CASSPRPRVGSYEQYF
. . TRBJ2-7 TRBV4-1 TGCGCCAGCAGCCAACCCGGGGCCTACGAGCAGTACTTC CASSQPGAYEQYF
few TRBD1 TRBJ1-4 TRBV19 TGTGCCAGTAGGACAGGGACCCCAACTAATGAAAAACTGTTTTTT CASRTGTPTNEKLFF
. . TRBJ2-7 TRBV19 TGTGCCAGTAGTATAGCAGGGGCCTACGAGCAGTACTTC CASSIAGAYEQYF
once . TRBJ1-5 TRBV6-1 TGTGCCAGCAGTGAGGCAGACAGGTATCAGCCCCAGCATTTT CASSEADRYQPQHF
. TRBD1 TRBJ2-7 TRBV7-7 TGTGCCAGCAGCCTCCGGGACAGGGGTTCCGAGCAGTACTTC CASSLRDRGSEQYF
. . TRBJ2-3 TRBV6-5 TGTGCCAGTACCTCGGCCGAGGAGACAGATACGCAGTATTTT CASTSAEETDTQYF
. TRBD1 TRBJ1-2 TRBV30 TGTGCCTGGAGTTCCACAGGGGCGCCAGGGAACTATGGCTACACCTTC CAWSSTGAPGNYGYTF
. TRBD2 TRBJ2-1 TRBV5-4 TGTGCCAGCAACGTCGGGGGGGCCGTGGGTGAGCAGTTCTTC CASNVGGAVGEQFF
. . TRBJ1-1 TRBV5-4 TGTGCCAGCAGCTACAGGGCACTTGAAGCTTTCTTT CASSYRALEAFF
. TRBD1 TRBJ1-1 TRBV18 TGTGCCAGCTCACTTTCTATACCGGGACAGGCAAACACTGAAGCTTTCTTT CASSLSIPGQANTEAFF
. TRBD2 TRBJ2-1 TRBV7-9 TGTGCCAGCACCCTAGGGGAGGGCCGGGGGAACTACAATGAGCAGTTCTTC CASTLGEGRGNYNEQFF
. . TRBJ2-3 TRBV5-1 TGCGCCAGCAGCCAAACAGGGTGGGGGGGAACAGATACGCAGTATTTT CASSQTGWGGTDTQYF
few TRBD1 TRBJ1-2 TRBV24-1 TGTGCCACCAGTGATTGGACAGGGGGAGGTGGCTACACCTTC CATSDWTGGGGYTF
. . TRBJ2-1 TRBV10-3 TGTGCCATCAGTGAGGGGCAGGCACCCGATGAGCAGTTCTTC CAISEGQAPDEQFF
. . TRBJ2-5 TRBV5-4 TGTGCCAGCAGCTTTGGTAGAGGGGAGACCCAGTACTTC CASSFGRGETQYF
. . TRBJ1-5 TRBV3-1/TRBV3-2 TGTGCCAGCAGCCATAGCTCCCACATACAGCCCCAGCATTTT CASSHSSHIQPQHF
. TRBD1 TRBJ1-2 TRBV3-1/TRBV3-2 TGTGCCAGCAGCCACCGATCCGGGACAGGGAACTATGGCTACACCTTC CASSHRSGTGNYGYTF
. . TRBJ1-1 TRBV7-9 TGTGCCAGCAGCCATAGTAGGGGGTCTGAAGCTTTCTTT CASSHSRGSEAFF
. TRBD2 TRBJ2-1 TRBV6-5 TGTGCCAGCAACGGACTAGCGGGGGCCTACAATGAGCAGTTCTTC CASNGLAGAYNEQFF
once . TRBJ2-5 TRBV5-6 TGTGCCAGCAGCTTCTTTAGTATCACGGAGACCCAGTACTTC CASSFFSITETQYF
. TRBD1 TRBJ2-2 TRBV18 TGTGCCAGCGAGACCAAATCCGGGACAGGGTTCCCCGGGGAGCTGTTTTTT CASETKSGTGFPGELFF
. TRBD1 TRBJ1-6 TRBV3-1/TRBV3-2 TGTGCCAGCAGCCAAAGGAGGACAGGGAGCTCCTATAATTCACCCCTCCACTTT CASSQRRTGSSYNSPLHF
. TRBD2 TRBJ2-1 TRBV7-2 TGTGCCAGCAGCTTGGGAAACCGGGACTATAACAATGAGCAGTTCTTC CASSLGNRDYNNEQFF
. . TRBJ1-1 TRBV7-3 TGTGCCAGCAGCTTATGGCCGCAAAACACTGAAGCTTTCTTT CASSLWPQNTEAFF
. TRBD2 TRBJ2-3 TRBV19 TGTGCCAGCAAACTAGCGGGAGGCACAGATACGCAGTATTTT CASKLAGGTDTQYF
. . TRBJ1-3 TRBV2 TGTGCCAGCATAAGTGGTCGAGGAAGGGGTGGAAACACCATATATTTT CASISGRGRGGNTIYF
. . TRBJ1-5 TRBV4-1 TGCGCCAGCAGCCAATGGTCACTTAATCAGCCCCAGCATTTT CASSQWSLNQPQHF